The subject of this entry is one TCR beta chain. V lost 2 bases to trimming and J lost 5 bases; unmatched junction nucleotides: 3. The CDR3 sequence is 13 residues long. Germline V gene data show CDR1 as SGHNT and CDR2 as YYREEE (reference sequence). Sequencing used immunoSEQ multiplex PCR; TCRdb keeps in-frame clones, though not all of them. Here the sample spans around 64,000 clones, approximately 90% being singletons. The data are from a study of OX40 agonist ivuxolimab in advanced cancers. Background on the study: Partial responses occurred in three patients (one hepatocellular carcinoma, two cutaneous melanoma).

The TCR originated in an adult with an advanced solid tumor such as melanoma, head and neck, liver or kidney cancer. The gene calls are TRBV5-4 and TRBJ2-5, with 7 bases lining up with TRBD1. This material consisted of CD4+ or CD8+ T cells sorted from blood, taken in a trial of the OX40 agonist ivuxolimab. In DNA, the CDR3 is TGTGCCAGCAGCTTCAGGGGGTCCGAGACCCAGTACTTC. Translating it yields CASSFRGSETQYF.